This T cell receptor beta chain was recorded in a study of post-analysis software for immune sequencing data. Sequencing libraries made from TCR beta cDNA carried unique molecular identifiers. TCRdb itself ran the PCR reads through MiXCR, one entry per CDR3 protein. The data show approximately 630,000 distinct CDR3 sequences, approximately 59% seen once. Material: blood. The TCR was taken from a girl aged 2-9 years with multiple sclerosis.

The CDR3 nucleotides read TGTGCCAGCAGCCGGGGACAGGCCCTTGAAGCTTTCTTT. This encodes CASSRGQALEAFF. This chain connects TRBV3-1 to TRBJ1-1, with 8 nucleotides matching TRBD1. V lost 4 bases to trimming and J lost 7 bases; unmatched junction nucleotides: 5. Germline V CDR1 and CDR2: LGHDT, YNNKEL (reference sequence). This CDR3 has 13 amino acids.